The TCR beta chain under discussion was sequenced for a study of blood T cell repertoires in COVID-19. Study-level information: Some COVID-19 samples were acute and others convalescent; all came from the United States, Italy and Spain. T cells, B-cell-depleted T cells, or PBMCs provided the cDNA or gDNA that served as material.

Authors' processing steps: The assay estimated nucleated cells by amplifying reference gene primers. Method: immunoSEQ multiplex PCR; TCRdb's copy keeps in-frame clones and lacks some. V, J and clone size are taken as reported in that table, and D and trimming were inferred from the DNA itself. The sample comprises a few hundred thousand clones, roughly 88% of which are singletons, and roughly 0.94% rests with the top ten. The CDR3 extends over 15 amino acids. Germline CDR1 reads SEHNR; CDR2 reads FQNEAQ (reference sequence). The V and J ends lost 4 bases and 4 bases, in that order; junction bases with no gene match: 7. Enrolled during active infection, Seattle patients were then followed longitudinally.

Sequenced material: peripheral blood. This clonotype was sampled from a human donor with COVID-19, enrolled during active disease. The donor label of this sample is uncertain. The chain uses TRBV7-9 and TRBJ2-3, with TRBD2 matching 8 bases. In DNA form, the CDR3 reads TGTGCCAGCAGCTCCAGCGGGAGTACGGCAGATACGCAGTATTTT. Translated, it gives CASSSSGSTADTQYF.